This passage covers 17 T cell receptor beta chains from one sample sequenced in a study of glioma-infiltrating T cells after dendritic cell vaccination (dated by TCRdb to 2016 to 2017). The sample's time point, from its label and the paper: after dendritic cell vaccination, including at tumor progression/relapse. The receptor library was made with the immunoSEQ multiplex PCR assay. TCRdb stores this immuneACCESS table with in-frame sequences only. Part of the clones is absent; in the studies checked, under half of the shortfall reflects unresolved V genes, and no reason is known for the rest. This sample holds roughly 56,000 clones; about 84% were observed only once. Roughly 9% of the sample belongs to the ten largest clones. The sample here was blood, taken after dendritic cell vaccination. The receptors come from a human donor with glioblastoma.

The chain recombines TRBV6-1 with TRBJ1-6; 9 bases align to TRBD1. The V and J ends lost 4 bases and 7 bases, in that order; junction bases with no gene match: 2. CDR3 size: 14 residues. CDR1 and CDR2 (germline): MNHNS, SASEGT. CDR3 bases: TGTGCCAGCAGTGCGACAGGGGGGAATTCACCCCTCCACTTT. Amino acids: CASSATGGNSPLHF.

The chain links TRBV7-2 to TRBJ2-2; 8 positions match TRBD2. Losses at the gene ends were 2 bases for V and 4 bases for J; bases not matched to a gene: 3. Germline V lookup: CDR1 SGHTA, CDR2 FQGNSA. The CDR3 is made up of 15 amino acids. This CDR3 reads CASSLTRGGTGELFF. CDR3 DNA sequence: TGTGCCAGCAGCTTAACCCGGGGGGGCACCGGGGAGCTGTTTTTT. The variable domain in full, with the rest retrieved from reference TRBV7-2 and TRBJ2-2, is GAGVSQSPSNKVTEKGKDVELRCDPISGHTALYWYRQSLGQGLEFLIYFQGNSAPDKSGLPSDRFSAERTGGSVSTLTIQRTQQEDSAVYLCASSLTRGGTGELFFGEGSRLTVL.

This chain joins TRBV30 and TRBJ2-7; the match to TRBD1 covers 7 bases. CDR3 length: 12 amino acids. V trimming: 1 base; J trimming: 5 bases; junction bases outside the gene matches: 2. Germline CDR1 and CDR2: GTSNPN and SVGIG (reference sequence). The CDR3: CAWSGDSDEQYF. The CDR3 nucleotides are TGTGCCTGGAGTGGGGACAGTGACGAGCAGTACTTC. The variable domain in full, with the rest retrieved from reference TRBV30 and TRBJ2-7, is SQTIHQWPATLVQPVGSPLSLECTVEGTSNPNLYWYRQAAGRGLQLLFYSVGIGQISSEVPQNLSASRPQDRQFILSSKKLLLSDSGFYLCAWSGDSDEQYFGPGTRLTVT.

The genes are TRBV14 and TRBJ1-2, with 7 bases identical to TRBD1. Germline V gene sequence: CDR1 SGHDN, CDR2 FVKESK. The CDR3 has 15 residues. The ends lost 1 base at V and 0 bases at J; junction bases unmatched: 2. The CDR3 DNA follows: TGTGCCAGCAGCCAAGTCACAGGGGCTAACTATGGCTACACCTTC. Encoded protein: CASSQVTGANYGYTF. The entire variable domain, with the rest obtained from reference TRBV14 and TRBJ1-2, is as follows: EAGVTQFPSHSVIEKGQTVTLRCDPISGHDNLYWYRRVMGKEIKFLLHFVKESKQDESGMPNNRFLAERTGGTYSTLKVQPAELEDSGVYFCASSQVTGANYGYTFGSGTRLTVV.

V is TRBV11-3 and J is TRBJ2-5; no reliable D call. The CDR3 extends over 15 amino acids. V shed 1 base and J shed 4 bases, with 13 bases lying between them. From germline, CDR1 is SGHNT and CDR2 YENEEA. CDR3 nucleotide sequence: TGTGCCAGCAGCTTAGCAAGTGTTCGAGGAGAGACCCAGTACTTC. The encoded protein is CASSLASVRGETQYF.

The CDR3 protein is CASISRQGPSGTEAFF. The CDR3 nucleotides are TGTGCCAGCATCTCCCGCCAGGGGCCATCGGGAACTGAAGCTTTCTTT. The gene calls are TRBV11-3 and TRBJ1-1, with TRBD1 as a possible D gene (6 bases). In germline, CDR1 is SGHNT, CDR2 YENEEA. V was trimmed by 7 bases and J by 5 bases, leaving 23 bases between them. CDR3 length equals 16 residues.

CDR3 residues: CASSQLGTANSGANVLTF. Here the CDR3 DNA reads TGTGCCAGCAGCCAACTAGGGACAGCCAACTCTGGGGCCAACGTCCTGACTTTC. The V and J genes are TRBV4-2 and TRBJ2-6; the match to TRBD1 covers 7 bases. The germline V gene has CDR1 LGHNA and CDR2 YNFKEQ. This CDR3 is 18 amino acids long. V gave up 2 bases and J gave up 0 bases; unmatched junction bases: 7.

The chain recombines TRBV5-1 with TRBJ1-1; possible D gene TRBD1, 6 bases. V was cut by 0 bases and J by 8 bases, with 14 bases left in between. Germline-derived CDR1 and CDR2 are SGHRS and YFSETQ. The CDR3 totals 14 residues. The CDR3 DNA reads TGCGCCAGCAGCTTGGGTGAAACAGGGTGGGAAGCTTTCTTT. Translating gives CASSLGETGWEAFF. Variable domain in full (rest from reference TRBV5-1 and TRBJ1-1): KAGVTQTPRYLIKTRGQQVTLSCSPISGHRSVSWYQQTPGQGLQFLFEYFSETQRNKGNFPGRFSGRQFSNSRSEMNVSTLELGDSALYLCASSLGETGWEAFFGQGTRLTVV.

This clone was picked up a small number of times. V gene TRBV2 combines with J gene TRBJ1-3; TRBD1 might be the D (5 bases). The V end was cut by 6 bases, the J end by 1 base, with 13 bases between. Germline V gives CDR1 SNHLY, CDR2 FYNNEI. The CDR3 covers 15 residues. The CDR3 spells CASSRDGGSGNTIYF. The CDR3 nucleotides are TGTGCCAGCAGCAGGGACGGAGGGTCTGGAAACACCATATATTTT.

The J gene is TRBJ1-5, the V gene TRBV5-8; TRBD1 matches at 8 bases. The CDR3 has 15 amino acids. Per the germline V gene, CDR1 is SGHTS and CDR2 is YDEGEE. The trim removed 4 bases at V and 0 bases at J, leaving 3 bases unmatched. The CDR3 region has the DNA TGTGCCAGCAGCCCGGGGACAGGTAGCAATCAGCCCCAGCATTTT. Translated: CASSPGTGSNQPQHF.

In DNA, the CDR3 is TGTGCCAGCAGTCTCGACAGGAGACAACCCTATGGCTACACCTTC. It specifies CASSLDRRQPYGYTF. The chain has TRBV27 and TRBJ1-2; D perhaps matches TRBD1 (6 bases). V lost 5 bases to trimming and J lost 4 bases, with 17 bases between them. CDR1 MNHEY and CDR2 SMNVEV come from the germline V gene (reference sequence). This CDR3 has 15 amino acids.

The chain carries TRBV6-5 and TRBJ2-5; D remains unclear. The CDR3 covers 13 residues. Germline values: CDR1 MNHEY, CDR2 SVGAGI. Trimming removed 4 bases from V and 3 bases from J, with 9 bases in between. CDR3: CASSFGNKETQYF. The CDR3 DNA sequence: TGTGCCAGCAGTTTTGGTAACAAAGAGACCCAGTACTTC.

This chain connects TRBV7-2 to TRBJ1-2; TRBD1 might be the D (5 bases). Germline V lookup: CDR1 SGHTA, CDR2 FQGNSA. This CDR3 contains 14 residues. Trimming took 5 bases from V and 1 from J, leaving 11 bases between them. The CDR3: CASSQDRNNYGYTF. CDR3 in DNA: TGTGCCAGCAGCCAAGACAGAAATAACTATGGCTACACCTTC.

The CDR3: CASSISGYGYTF. CDR3 sequence (DNA): TGTGCCAGCAGCATAAGCGGATATGGCTACACCTTC. This chain uses TRBV7-8 with TRBJ1-2; D uncertain. Germline V CDR1 and CDR2: SGHVS, FQNEAQ. Trimming took off 5 bases at V and 5 bases at J, with 9 bases between the two ends. The CDR3 is 12 residues long. Full variable domain (outside the CDR3, taken from reference TRBV7-8 and TRBJ1-2): GAGVSQSPRYKVAKRGQDVALRCDPISGHVSLFWYQQALGQGPEFLTYFQNEAQLDKSGLPSDRFFAERPEGSVSTLKIQRTQQEDSAVYLCASSISGYGYTFGSGTRLTVV.

As concerns this clone: This specimen includes other DNA sequences encoding the same CDR3. CDR3 nucleotides: TGCGCCAGCAGCCAAGATAGGGGCTACGAGCAGTACTTC. Its translation: CASSQDRGYEQYF. The rearrangement links TRBV4-3 to TRBJ2-7; D possibly corresponds to TRBD1 (5 bases). The V gene's germline CDR1 is LGHNA and CDR2 YSLEER. This CDR3 has 13 amino acids. Trimming took off 0 bases at V and 3 bases at J, with 6 bases between the two ends.

This chain uses TRBV18 with TRBJ2-7, with 8 bases lining up with TRBD1. V shed 10 bases, J shed 7 bases, and the junction held 6 bases outside the gene matches. CDR1 is KGHSH, CDR2 LQKENI, per germline. There are 11 residues in the CDR3. CDR3 bases: TGTGCCACAGGGGGCGATGGGGAGCAGTACTTC. It is translated as CATGGDGEQYF.

This clone was recorded only once. The rearrangement links TRBV29-1 to TRBJ2-5, with 7 nucleotides matching TRBD1. The CDR3 has 17 amino acids. Germline V gene sequence: CDR1 SQVTM, CDR2 ANQGSEA. The junction had 16 bases not matched to a gene; V was cut back by 2 bases and J by 4 bases. The DNA of the CDR3 is TGCAGCGTTGAACCGACAGGGCTGAGCAGTTTGCGAGAGACCCAGTACTTC. Translation: CSVEPTGLSSLRETQYF.